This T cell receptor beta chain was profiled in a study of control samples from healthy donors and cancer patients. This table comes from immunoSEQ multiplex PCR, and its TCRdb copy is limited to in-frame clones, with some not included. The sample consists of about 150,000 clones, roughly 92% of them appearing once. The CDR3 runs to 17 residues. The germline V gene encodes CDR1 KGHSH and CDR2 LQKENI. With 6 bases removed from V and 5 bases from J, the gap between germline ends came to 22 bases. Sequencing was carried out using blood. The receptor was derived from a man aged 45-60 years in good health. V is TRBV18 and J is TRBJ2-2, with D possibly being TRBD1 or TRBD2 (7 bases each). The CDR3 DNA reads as TGTGCCAGCTCCCTAGCAGGGAGGGGGCATGGAACCGGGGAGCTGTTTTTT. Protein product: CASSLAGRGHGTGELFF. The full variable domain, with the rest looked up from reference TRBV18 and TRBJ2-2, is NAGVMQNPRHLVRRRGQEARLRCSPMKGHSHVYWYRQLPEEGLKFMVYLQKENIIDESGMPKERFSAEFPKEGPSILRIQQVVRGDSAAYFCASSLAGRGHGTGELFFGEGSRLTVL.